The sequence of this TCR beta chain was determined in a study of cytomegalovirus exposure and HLA in healthy donors. With 60 Vbeta and 13 Jbeta primers, the PCR was carried out. Using immunoSEQ multiplex PCR, the repertoire was profiled, and TCRdb retains in-frame clones only, with some absent. Of about 100,000 clones in the sample, 75% were seen once. Whole-study findings and limits: Reports showed the classifier diagnosing cytomegalovirus status with high specificity and sensitivity. There were under 200 TCR beta chains listed as cytomegalovirus-associated.

Looked up from germline, CDR1 is SGHNT and CDR2 is YYREEE (reference sequence). Trimming pared 4 bases from V and 8 bases from J, leaving 12 bases between. The CDR3 has 12 residues. Turning to this clone: The antigen is unknown.

The sample consisted of PBMCs. The receptor was isolated from a male donor in good health and CMV-seropositive. The chain employs TRBV5-4 and TRBJ1-2; maybe TRBD1 (5 bases). In DNA form, the CDR3 reads TGTGCCAGCAGCACGGACACTCGGGGCTACACCTTC. The encoded protein is CASSTDTRGYTF.